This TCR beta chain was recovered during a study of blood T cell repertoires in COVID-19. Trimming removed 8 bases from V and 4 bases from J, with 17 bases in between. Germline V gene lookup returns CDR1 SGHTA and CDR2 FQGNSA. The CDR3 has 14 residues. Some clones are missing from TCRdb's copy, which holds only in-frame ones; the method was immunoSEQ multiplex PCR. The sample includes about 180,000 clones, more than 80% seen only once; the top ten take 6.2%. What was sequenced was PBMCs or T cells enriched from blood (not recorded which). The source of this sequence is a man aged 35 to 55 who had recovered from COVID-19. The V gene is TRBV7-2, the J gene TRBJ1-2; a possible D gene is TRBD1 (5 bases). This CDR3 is CASLTAVDSYGYTF. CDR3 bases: TGTGCCAGCTTAACCGCGGTCGACAGCTATGGCTACACCTTC.